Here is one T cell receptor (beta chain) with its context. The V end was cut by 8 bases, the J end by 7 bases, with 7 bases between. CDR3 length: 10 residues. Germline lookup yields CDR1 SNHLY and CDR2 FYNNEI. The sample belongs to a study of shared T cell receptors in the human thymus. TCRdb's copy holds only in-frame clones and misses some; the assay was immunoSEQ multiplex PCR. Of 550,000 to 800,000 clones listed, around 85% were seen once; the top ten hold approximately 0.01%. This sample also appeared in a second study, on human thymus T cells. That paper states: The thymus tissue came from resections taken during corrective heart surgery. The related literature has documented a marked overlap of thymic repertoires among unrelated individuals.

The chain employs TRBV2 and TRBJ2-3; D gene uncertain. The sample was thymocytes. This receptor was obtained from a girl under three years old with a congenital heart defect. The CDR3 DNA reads TGTGCCAGCGATAGTCATACGCAGTATTTT. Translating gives CASDSHTQYF.